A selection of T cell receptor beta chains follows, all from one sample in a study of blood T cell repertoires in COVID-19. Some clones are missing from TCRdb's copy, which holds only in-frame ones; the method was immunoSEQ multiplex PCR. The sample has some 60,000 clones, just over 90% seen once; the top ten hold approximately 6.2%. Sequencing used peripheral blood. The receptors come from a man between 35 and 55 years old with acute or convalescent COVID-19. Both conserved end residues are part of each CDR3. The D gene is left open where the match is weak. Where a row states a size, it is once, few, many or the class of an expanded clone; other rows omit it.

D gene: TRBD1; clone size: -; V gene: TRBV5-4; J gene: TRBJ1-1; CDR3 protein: CASSPTGATEAFF; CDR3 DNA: TGTGCCAGCAGCCCGACAGGGGCCACTGAAGCTTTCTTT
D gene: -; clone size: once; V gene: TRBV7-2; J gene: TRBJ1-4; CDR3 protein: CASSLVRGLNEKLFF; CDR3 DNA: TGTGCCAGCAGCTTAGTTAGGGGCCTAAATGAAAAACTGTTTTTT
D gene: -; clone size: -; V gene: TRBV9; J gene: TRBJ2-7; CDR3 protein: CASSVSPSEGYEQYF; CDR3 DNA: TGTGCCAGCAGCGTTTCTCCTAGCGAGGGATACGAGCAGTACTTC
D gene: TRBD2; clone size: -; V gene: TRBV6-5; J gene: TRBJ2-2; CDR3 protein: CASRTRGDTGELFF; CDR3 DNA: TGTGCCAGCAGAACCCGGGGGGACACCGGGGAGCTGTTTTTT
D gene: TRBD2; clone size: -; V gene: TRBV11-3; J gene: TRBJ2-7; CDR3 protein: CASSPGTSGTSYEQYF; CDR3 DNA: TGTGCCAGCAGCCCTGGGACTAGCGGGACCTCCTACGAGCAGTACTTC
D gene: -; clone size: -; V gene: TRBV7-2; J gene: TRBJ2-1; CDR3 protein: CASSLNIGLANEQFF; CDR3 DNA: TGTGCCAGCAGCTTGAACATCGGACTCGCCAATGAGCAGTTCTTC
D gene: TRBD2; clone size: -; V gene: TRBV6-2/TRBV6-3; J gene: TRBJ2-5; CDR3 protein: CASSGVAGGTGETQYF; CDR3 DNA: TGTGCCAGCAGTGGAGTAGCGGGAGGGACAGGAGAGACCCAGTACTTC
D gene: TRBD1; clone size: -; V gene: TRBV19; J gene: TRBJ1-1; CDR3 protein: CASSRFDRGRPEAFF; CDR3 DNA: TGTGCCAGTAGCCGCTTTGACAGGGGGCGTCCTGAAGCTTTCTTT
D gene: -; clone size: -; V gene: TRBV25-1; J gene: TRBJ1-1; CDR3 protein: CASSEKQGGTEAFF; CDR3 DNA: TGTGCCAGCAGTGAAAAACAGGGAGGGACTGAAGCTTTCTTT
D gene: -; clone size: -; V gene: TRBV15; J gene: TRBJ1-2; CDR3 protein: CATSRDIFGYTF; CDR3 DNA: TGTGCCACCAGCAGGGACATATTTGGCTACACCTTC
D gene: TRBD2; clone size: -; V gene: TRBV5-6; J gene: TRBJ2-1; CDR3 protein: CASSLDGRGSYNEQFF; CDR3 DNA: TGTGCCAGCAGCTTGGACGGGAGGGGTTCCTACAATGAGCAGTTCTTC
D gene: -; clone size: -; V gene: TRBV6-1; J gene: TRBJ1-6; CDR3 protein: CASSEGWDTYNSPLHF; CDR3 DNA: TGTGCCAGCAGTGAAGGGTGGGACACCTATAATTCACCCCTCCACTTT
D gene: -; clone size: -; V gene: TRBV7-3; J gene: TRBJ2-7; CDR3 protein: CASSPGPHRAKSYEQYF; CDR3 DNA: TGTGCCAGCAGCCCCGGCCCCCACAGGGCTAAATCCTACGAGCAGTACTTC
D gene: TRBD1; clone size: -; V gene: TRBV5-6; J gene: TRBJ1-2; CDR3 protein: CASSSGQVYGYTF; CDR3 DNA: TGTGCCAGCAGCTCGGGACAGGTCTATGGCTACACCTTC
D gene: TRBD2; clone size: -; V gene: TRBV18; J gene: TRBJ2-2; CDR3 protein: CASSPPSSGRLTGELFF; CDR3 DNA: TGTGCCAGCTCACCACCGTCTAGCGGGAGATTGACCGGGGAGCTGTTTTTT
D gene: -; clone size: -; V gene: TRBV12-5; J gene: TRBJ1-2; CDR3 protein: CASGLAGRANYGYTF; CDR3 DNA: TGTGCTAGTGGTTTGGCAGGGAGGGCTAACTATGGCTACACCTTC
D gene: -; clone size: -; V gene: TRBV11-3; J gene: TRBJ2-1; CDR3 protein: CASFPGGLALNLFF; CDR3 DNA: TGTGCCAGCTTCCCTGGAGGGCTGGCTCTGAATCTGTTCTTC
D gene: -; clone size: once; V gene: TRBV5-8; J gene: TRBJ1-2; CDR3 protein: CASSRVMGPGYGYTF; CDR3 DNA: TGTGCCAGCAGCCGGGTTATGGGGCCTGGGTATGGCTACACCTTC
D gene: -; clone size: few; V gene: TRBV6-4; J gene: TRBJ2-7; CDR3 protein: CASSPSGTKADEQYF; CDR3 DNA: TGTGCCAGCAGTCCAAGCGGGACAAAAGCCGACGAGCAGTACTTC
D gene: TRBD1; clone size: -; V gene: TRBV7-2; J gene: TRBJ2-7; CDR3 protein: CASSSRQGVFDEQYF; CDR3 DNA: TGTGCCAGCAGCTCTCGACAGGGGGTCTTCGACGAGCAGTACTTC
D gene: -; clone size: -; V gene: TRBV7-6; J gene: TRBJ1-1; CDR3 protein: CASSLEGQQNTEAFF; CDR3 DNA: TGTGCCAGCAGCTTAGAAGGACAGCAGAACACTGAAGCTTTCTTT
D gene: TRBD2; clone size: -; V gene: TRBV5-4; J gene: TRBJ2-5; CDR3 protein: CASSLALGLAGETQYF; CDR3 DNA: TGTGCCAGCAGCCTTGCTCTGGGACTAGCGGGAGAGACCCAGTACTTC
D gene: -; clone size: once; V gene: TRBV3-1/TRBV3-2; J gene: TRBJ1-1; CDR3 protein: CASSQGGLGDTEAFF; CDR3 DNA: TGTGCCAGCAGCCAAGGTGGTCTCGGGGATACTGAAGCTTTCTTT
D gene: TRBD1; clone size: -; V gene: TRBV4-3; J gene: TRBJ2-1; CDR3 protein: CASSQDYRGQLEQFF; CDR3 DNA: TGCGCCAGCAGCCAAGATTACAGGGGGCAGCTTGAGCAGTTCTTC
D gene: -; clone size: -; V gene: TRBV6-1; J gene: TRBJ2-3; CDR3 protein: CASSEALDITDTQYF; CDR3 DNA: TGTGCCAGCAGTGAAGCGTTGGACATCACAGATACGCAGTATTTT
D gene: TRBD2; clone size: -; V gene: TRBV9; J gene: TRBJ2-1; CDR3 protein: CASSETGTSGYNEQFF; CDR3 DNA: TGTGCCAGCAGCGAAACCGGGACTAGCGGGTACAATGAGCAGTTCTTC
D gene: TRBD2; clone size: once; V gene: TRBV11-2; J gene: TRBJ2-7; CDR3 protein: CASSTPGGGSYEQYF; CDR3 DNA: TGTGCCAGCAGCACCCCGGGGGGGGGCTCCTACGAGCAGTACTTC
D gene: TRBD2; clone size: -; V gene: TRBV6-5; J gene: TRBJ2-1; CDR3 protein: CASRTGTSGYNEQFF; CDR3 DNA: TGTGCCAGCAGGACCGGGACTAGCGGCTACAATGAGCAGTTCTTC
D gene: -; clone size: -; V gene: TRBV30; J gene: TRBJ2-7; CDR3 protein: CAWRRDYEQYF; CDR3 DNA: TGTGCCTGGAGGCGGGATTACGAGCAGTACTTC
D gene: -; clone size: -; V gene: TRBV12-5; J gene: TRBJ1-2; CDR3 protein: CASGRSGATYGYTF; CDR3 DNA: TGTGCTAGTGGCAGGTCGGGAGCCACCTATGGCTACACCTTC
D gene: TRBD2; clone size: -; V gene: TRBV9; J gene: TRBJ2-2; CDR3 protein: CASSTSGRAGTGELFF; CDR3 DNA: TGTGCCAGCAGCACTAGCGGGAGGGCCGGTACCGGGGAGCTGTTTTTT
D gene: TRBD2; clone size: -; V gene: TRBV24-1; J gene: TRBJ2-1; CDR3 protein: CATSESSLLAGGEQFF; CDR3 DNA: TGTGCCACCAGTGAATCAAGCCTACTAGCGGGAGGAGAGCAGTTCTTC
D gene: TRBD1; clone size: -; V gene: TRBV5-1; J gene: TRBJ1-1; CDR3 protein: CASRGSTGGIGAFF; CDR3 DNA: TGCGCCAGCAGGGGATCGACAGGGGGCATCGGAGCTTTCTTT
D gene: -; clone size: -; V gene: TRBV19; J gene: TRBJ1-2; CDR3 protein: CASSIRAGEDGYTF; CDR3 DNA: TGTGCCAGTAGTATAAGGGCGGGCGAGGATGGCTACACCTTC
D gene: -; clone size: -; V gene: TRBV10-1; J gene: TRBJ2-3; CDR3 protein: CASSESRLLTDTQYF; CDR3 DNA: TGCGCCAGCAGTGAGTCAAGACTACTAACAGATACGCAGTATTTT
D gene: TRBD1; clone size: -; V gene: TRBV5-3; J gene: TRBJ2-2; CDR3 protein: CARSPWTGGGGELFF; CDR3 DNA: TGTGCCAGAAGCCCTTGGACAGGGGGCGGCGGGGAGCTGTTTTTT
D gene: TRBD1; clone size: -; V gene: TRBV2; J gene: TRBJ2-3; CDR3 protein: CADNTQGAKDTQYF; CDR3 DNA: TGTGCCGACAACACTCAGGGGGCGAAAGATACGCAGTATTTT
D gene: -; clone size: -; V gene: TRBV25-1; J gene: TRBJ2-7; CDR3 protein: CASSDRDEQYF; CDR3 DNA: TGTGCCAGCAGTGACAGGGACGAGCAGTACTTC
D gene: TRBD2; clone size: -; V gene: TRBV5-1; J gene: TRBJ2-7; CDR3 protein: CASSLVGLGSWDEQYF; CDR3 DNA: TGCGCCAGCAGCTTGGTGGGACTAGGTTCTTGGGACGAGCAGTACTTC
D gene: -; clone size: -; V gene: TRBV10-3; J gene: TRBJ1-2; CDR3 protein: CAISEPTPKGPIDYGYTF; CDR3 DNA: TGTGCCATCAGTGAGCCCACCCCGAAGGGGCCTATCGACTATGGCTACACCTTC
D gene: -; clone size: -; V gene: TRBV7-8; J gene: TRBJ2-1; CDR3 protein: CASSLTRNEQFF; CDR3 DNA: TGTGCCAGCAGCCTTACCAGGAATGAGCAGTTCTTC